This T cell receptor (beta chain) came from a study of blood T cells in healthy people across ages. This clonotype was found a few times. What it binds is not known. Study outcomes and limitations: CMV status of donors was not determined, possibly confounding expanded clonotype changes. Compared with aged donors, long-lived donors showed fewer expanded clones, suggesting selection.

Primed by a sample-barcoded 5' primer and a J-beta primer mix, a second PCR proceeded for 7 to 11 cycles. TCRdb reprocessed the 5' RACE reads with MiXCR, giving one entry per CDR3 protein. The table has about 1 million distinct CDR3 sequences, more than 35% seen once. The donors, all healthy, were Caucasians living in Russia, aged about 6 to 90. Sequenced sample: blood. The source of this sequence is an older woman in good health.

CDR3 in DNA: TGTGCCAGCAGTTACGGGGAGGGCTATGGCTACACCTTC. Translation: CASSYGEGYGYTF. The rearrangement joins TRBV6-5 to TRBJ1-2; D is uncertain. Trimming removed 2 bases from V and 4 bases from J, with 8 bases in between. Germline V CDR1 and CDR2: MNHEY, SVGAGI. The CDR3 sequence is 13 residues long.